Listed here are 4 T cell receptor beta chains from one sample, sequenced in a study of spatial heterogeneity in lung cancer (dated by TCRdb to between 2018 and 2021). Library prep was done by 5' RACE. The sequencing machine was a NextSeq 500. TCRdb cleaned the public reads at Q25 with fastp, built clones with MiXCR and kept in-frame beta chains. All rows with the same CDR3 protein become a single entry with the most common DNA and genes. The sample contains around 7,700 distinct CDR3 sequences, around 15% of them found a single time. Together, the top ten hold approximately 16% of the sample. The time point label, read with the paper, signifies: sample taken at primary tumor resection. The specimen comprised normal lung tissue next to the tumor, sampled at surgery. These receptors were taken from a male donor with early-stage non-small cell lung cancer.

This clonotype occurred many times. The rearrangement joins TRBV20-1 to TRBJ1-2; a weak D match, TRBD1 (6 bases). Germline CDR1 is DFQATT and CDR2 is SNEGSKA (reference sequence). The CDR3 has 14 amino acids. V was shortened by 7 bases and J by 1 base, with 16 bases between the two germline ends. For the CDR3, the DNA is TGCAGTGTTAACCAGGGGTCCTTTAACTATGGCTACACCTTC. This gives the protein CSVNQGSFNYGYTF.

In its sample, this clonotype was seen a few times. The gene calls are TRBV7-2 and TRBJ1-4; 8 nucleotides agree with TRBD1. This CDR3 has 15 residues. Germline values: CDR1 SGHTA, CDR2 FQGNSA. Trimming at V came to 5 bases and at J to 2 bases, leaving 4 bases not matched to a gene. As DNA, the CDR3 is TGTGCCAGCAGCCCGGGACAGGCGACTAATGAAAAACTGTTTTTT. Translation: CASSPGQATNEKLFF.

The chain is built from TRBV6-5 and TRBJ2-5, with 10 bases aligning to TRBD1. The CDR3 has 16 amino acids. Trimming at V came to 3 bases and at J to 4 bases, leaving 8 bases not matched to a gene. Germline-derived CDR1 and CDR2 are MNHEY and SVGAGI. CDR3 in DNA: TGTGCCAGCAGTTATCGCTGGGGACAGGGGATAGAGACCCAGTACTTC. Protein product: CASSYRWGQGIETQYF.

This clonotype was detected only a few times. V gene TRBV12-3 or TRBV12-4 combines with J gene TRBJ2-2, with D possibly being TRBD1 (6 bases). CDR3 length: 13 residues. Trimming cost V 5 bases and J 3 bases, with 7 bases left between them. Written as DNA, the CDR3 is TGTGCCAGCAGTCCAGGGGACACCGGGGAGCTGTTTTTT. It translates to CASSPGDTGELFF.